The TCR beta chain described here comes from a study of T-cell reconstitution after alpha-beta-depleted transplantation in children. The TCRbeta library incorporated unique molecular identifiers. MiXCR was run by TCRdb on the PCR reads, yielding one entry per CDR3 protein. The sample includes hundreds of thousands of distinct CDR3 sequences, 13% seen only once; the top ten take about 2.2%. There are 11 residues in the CDR3. The germline V gene has CDR1 SGHVS and CDR2 FQNEAQ. The V and J ends lost 6 bases and 7 bases respectively, with 10 bases between them. This clonotype has a handful of counts. Specimen: PBMCs, mostly from graft donor cells, collected 360 days after TCRalphabeta/CD19-depleted stem cell transplant. J is TRBJ2-7 and V is TRBV7-8; tentative D call: TRBD2 (5 bases). This clonotype originated in a male patient between 10 and 17 years old who had a stem cell transplant for acute myeloid leukemia, so the T cells may come from the graft donor. This chain's CDR3 is CASRDGLEQYF. CDR3 sequence (DNA): TGTGCCAGCAGAGACGGACTGGAGCAGTACTTC.